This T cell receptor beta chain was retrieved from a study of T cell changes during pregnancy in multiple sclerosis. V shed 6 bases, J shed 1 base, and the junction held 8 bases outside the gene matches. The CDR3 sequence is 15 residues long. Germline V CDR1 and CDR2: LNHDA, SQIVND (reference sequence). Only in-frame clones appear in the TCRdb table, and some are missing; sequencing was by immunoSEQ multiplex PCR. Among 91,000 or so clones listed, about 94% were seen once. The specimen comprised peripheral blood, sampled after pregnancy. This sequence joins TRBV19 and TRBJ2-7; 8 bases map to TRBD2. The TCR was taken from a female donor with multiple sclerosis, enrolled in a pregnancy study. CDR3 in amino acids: CASSPYTSGSYEQYF. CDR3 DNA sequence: TGTGCCAGTAGCCCATATACTAGCGGATCCTACGAGCAGTACTTC. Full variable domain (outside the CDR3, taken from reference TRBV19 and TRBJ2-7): DGGITQSPKYLFRKEGQNVTLSCEQNLNHDAMYWYRQDPGQGLRLIYYSQIVNDFQKGDIAEGYSVSREKKESFPLTVTSAQKNPTAFYLCASSPYTSGSYEQYFGPGTRLTVT.